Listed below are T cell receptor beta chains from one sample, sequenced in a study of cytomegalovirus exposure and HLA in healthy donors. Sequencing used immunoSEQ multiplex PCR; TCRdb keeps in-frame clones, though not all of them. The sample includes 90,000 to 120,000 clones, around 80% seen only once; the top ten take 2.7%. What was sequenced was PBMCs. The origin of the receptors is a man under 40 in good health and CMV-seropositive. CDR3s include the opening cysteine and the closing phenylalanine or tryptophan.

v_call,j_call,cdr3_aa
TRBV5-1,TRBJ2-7,CASSKGPSGDSSEQYF
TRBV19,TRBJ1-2,CASNPVTGGPNGYTF
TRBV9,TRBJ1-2,CASSVGTGGLSGYTF
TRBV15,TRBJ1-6,CATSGTGGGNSPLHF
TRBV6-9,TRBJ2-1,CASSYSTSGGANEQFF
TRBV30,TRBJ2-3,CAYSIGTSGSTDTQYF
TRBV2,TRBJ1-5,CASIGQGIYSNQPQHF
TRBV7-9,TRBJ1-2,CASSPSPGTGYNYGYTF
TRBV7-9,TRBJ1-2,CASSSTGGGYGYTF
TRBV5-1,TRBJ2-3,CASSPSGTSNTDTQYF
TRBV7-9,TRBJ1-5,CASSSHGDNQPQHF
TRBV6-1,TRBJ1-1,CASSATRNTEAFF
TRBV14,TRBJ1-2,CASSYRTRYGYTF
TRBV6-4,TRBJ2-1,CASSGPGREQFF